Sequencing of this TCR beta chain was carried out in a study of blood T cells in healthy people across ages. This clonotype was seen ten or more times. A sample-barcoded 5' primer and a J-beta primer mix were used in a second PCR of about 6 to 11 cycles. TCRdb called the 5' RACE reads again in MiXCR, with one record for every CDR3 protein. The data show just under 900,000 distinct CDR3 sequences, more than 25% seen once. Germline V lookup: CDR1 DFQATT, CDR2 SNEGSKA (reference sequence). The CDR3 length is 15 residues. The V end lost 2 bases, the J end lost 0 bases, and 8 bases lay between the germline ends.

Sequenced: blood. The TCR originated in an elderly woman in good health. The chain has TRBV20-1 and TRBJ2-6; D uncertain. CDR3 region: CSARPWSSGANVLTF. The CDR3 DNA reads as TGCAGTGCTAGACCTTGGAGCTCTGGGGCCAACGTCCTGACTTTC.